This T cell receptor (beta chain) was retrieved from a study of blood T cells in healthy people across ages. Regarding the study as a whole: Fewer expanded clones and more diversity marked long-lived versus aged donors.

With a J-beta primer mix and a sample-barcoded 5' primer, a second PCR ran about 7 to 11 cycles. A minimum of 2.5 million CDR3-containing paired-end reads was obtained for each sample. TCRdb used MiXCR to reprocess the 5' RACE reads, holding one entry per CDR3 protein. The data hold about 780,000 distinct CDR3 sequences, with 46% observed a single time. This CDR3 spans 10 amino acids. Germline CDR1 and CDR2: GTSNPN and SVGIG (reference sequence). The germline V and J ends were trimmed by 5 bases and 11 bases, with 12 bases remaining between them. In regard to this clonotype: The antigen is not known. Since a much larger clone is just one base distant, this may be a read error.

This clonotype was obtained from a man aged 80 or over in good health. The sample was blood. V usage is TRBV30 and J usage is TRBJ2-5; TRBD1 or TRBD2 may be the D gene (5 bases each). The CDR3 loop is CAWGGVEQYF. Written as DNA, the CDR3 is TGTGCCTGGGGGGGTGTTGAGCAGTACTTC.